The 26 T cell receptor beta chains in this list originate from one sample, sequenced in a study of blood T cell repertoires in COVID-19. Profiled with immunoSEQ multiplex PCR; TCRdb holds only in-frame clones, not every one. The data hold more than 300,000 clones, with more than 75% observed a single time. Sequencing used peripheral blood. The receptors come from a woman between 45 and 65 years old with COVID-19, enrolled during active disease.

The chain links TRBV19 to TRBJ1-2; D may be TRBD1 (6 bases). Germline V gene data show CDR1 as LNHDA and CDR2 as SQIVND (reference sequence). CDR3 length: 15 amino acids. V was clipped by 5 bases and J by 1 base, with 14 bases between them. DNA of the CDR3: TGTGCCAGTAGTGTGACAGGCTCCCATAACTATGGCTACACCTTC. Translation gives CASSVTGSHNYGYTF.

V gene TRBV30 combines with J gene TRBJ2-7, with 11 bases fitting TRBD1. The J segment lost 6 bases and the V segment lost 0 bases, leaving 7 bases of the junction unmatched. The CDR3 is 15 amino acids. Germline values: CDR1 GTSNPN, CDR2 SVGIG (reference sequence). CDR3 nucleotides: TGTGCCTGGAGTGTTGGGGCGGGGACAGGGGGCGAGCAGTACTTC. Protein product: CAWSVGAGTGGEQYF.

The chain has TRBV19 and TRBJ2-7, with 7 bases identical to TRBD1. This CDR3 has 15 amino acids. V gave up 3 bases and J gave up 3 bases; unmatched junction bases: 8. In germline, CDR1 is LNHDA, CDR2 SQIVND (reference sequence). The CDR3 coding sequence is TGTGCCAGTAGTATGGGGCAGGGGGTGGTCTACGAGCAGTACTTC. The encoded protein is CASSMGQGVVYEQYF.

In the case of this clone: Additional DNA sequences in this sample encode the identical CDR3. This sequence joins TRBV9 and TRBJ2-5, with D hard to call. Looked up from germline, CDR1 is SGDLS and CDR2 is YYNGEE. The CDR3 is 13 residues long. With 2 bases removed from V and 2 bases from J, the gap between germline ends came to 7 bases. CDR3 DNA: TGTGCCAGCAGCGTCGGTCGGCAAGAGACCCAGTACTTC. Its protein product is CASSVGRQETQYF.

This sequence joins TRBV10-3 and TRBJ1-4, with 7 bases identical to TRBD1. The CDR3 contains 13 residues. CDR1 is ENHRY and CDR2 is SYGVKD in the germline V gene. V lost 6 bases, J lost 8 bases, and 6 bases stayed unmatched. CDR3 amino acids: CAISRTGGEKLFF. The CDR3 bases are TGTGCCATCAGCAGGACAGGCGGCGAAAAACTGTTTTTT.

The chain combines TRBV7-6 with TRBJ2-2, with D perhaps TRBD1 (7 bases). Germline V gene sequence: CDR1 SGHVS, CDR2 FNYEAQ. CDR3 length equals 18 residues. V was trimmed by 6 bases and J by 1 base, leaving 21 bases between them. In DNA form, the CDR3 reads TGTGCCAGCAGAAATCCCACCGGAGGGGGCCTGAACACCGGGGAGCTGTTTTTT. As protein: CASRNPTGGGLNTGELFF. The complete variable domain, with remaining parts taken from reference TRBV7-6 and TRBJ2-2, reads GAGVSQSPRYKVTKRGQDVALRCDPISGHVSLYWYRQALGQGPEFLTYFNYEAQQDKSGLPNDRFSAERPEGSISTLTIQRTEQRDSAMYRCASRNPTGGGLNTGELFFGEGSRLTVL.

Here the CDR3 reads CASSLAGGPTGELFF. The CDR3 DNA reads as TGTGCCAGCAGCTTAGCGGGAGGGCCCACCGGGGAGCTGTTTTTT. The gene calls are TRBV7-9 and TRBJ2-2; 7 positions agree with TRBD2. CDR3 length equals 15 residues. With V trimmed by 0 bases and J by 4 bases, 2 bases remained unmatched. From germline, CDR1 is SEHNR and CDR2 FQNEAQ (reference sequence). Full variable domain (rest looked up from reference TRBV7-9 and TRBJ2-2): DTGVSQNPRHKITKRGQNVTFRCDPISEHNRLYWYRQTLGQGPEFLTYFQNEAQLEKSRLLSDRFSAERPKGSFSTLEIQRTEQGDSAMYLCASSLAGGPTGELFFGEGSRLTVL.

A single count supports this clone. The rearrangement joins TRBV4-1 to TRBJ1-1; TRBD1 is a possible D gene (5 bases). The V end was cut by 6 bases, the J end by 1 base, with 18 bases between. CDR3 length: 16 amino acids. Germline loops: CDR1 MGHRA, CDR2 YSYEKL. The DNA for the CDR3 is TGCGCCAGCAGTCCTCGGGAGGGACGGAAGAACACTGAAGCTTTCTTT. Translated, it gives CASSPREGRKNTEAFF.

This clone was counted a few times. The genes are TRBV15 and TRBJ2-7; the D gene is possibly TRBD2 (5 bases). The CDR3 runs 16 residues. Germline CDR1 and CDR2: LNHNV and YYDKDF (reference sequence). The V end lost 5 bases, the J end lost 0 bases, and 17 bases lay between the germline ends. As DNA, the CDR3 is TGTGCCACCAGCGGCGGGTCCCTTGAGAGCTCCTACGAGCAGTACTTC. As protein: CATSGGSLESSYEQYF.

The V and J genes are TRBV11-2 and TRBJ1-5; TRBD1 might be the D (6 bases). This CDR3 contains 15 residues. Per the germline V gene, CDR1 is SGHAT and CDR2 is FQNNGV. Trimming removed 4 bases at V and 4 bases at J, with 14 bases between. The DNA of the CDR3 is TGTGCCAGCAGCTCTTCCCCGGGACAAAATCAGCCCCAGCATTTT. This codes for CASSSSPGQNQPQHF.

This clone was counted once. The chain uses TRBV6-5 and TRBJ2-1; TRBD2 matches at 9 bases. V trimming: 6 bases; J trimming: 2 bases; junction bases outside the gene matches: 5. This CDR3 comprises 15 residues. Germline V gene lookup returns CDR1 MNHEY and CDR2 SVGAGI. This CDR3 is CASSPGLAPYNEQFF. The DNA for the CDR3 is TGTGCCAGCAGCCCGGGACTAGCACCCTACAATGAGCAGTTCTTC.

The rearrangement joins TRBV5-1 to TRBJ2-1; the D gene is possibly TRBD2 (5 bases). Germline CDR1 and CDR2: SGHRS and YFSETQ. Trimming removed 6 bases at V and 3 bases at J, with 10 bases between. The CDR3 is 13 amino acids. The CDR3 coding sequence is TGCGCCAGCACCTGGGAGCACTACAATGAGCAGTTCTTC. Translated: CASTWEHYNEQFF. The complete variable domain, with remaining parts taken from reference TRBV5-1 and TRBJ2-1, reads KAGVTQTPRYLIKTRGQQVTLSCSPISGHRSVSWYQQTPGQGLQFLFEYFSETQRNKGNFPGRFSGRQFSNSRSEMNVSTLELGDSALYLCASTWEHYNEQFFGPGTRLTVL.

The chain links TRBV7-9 to TRBJ2-7, with D possibly being TRBD2 (6 bases). This CDR3 has 16 amino acids. The V end lost 1 base, the J end lost 0 bases, and 13 bases lay between the germline ends. Per germline, CDR1 SEHNR and CDR2 FQNEAQ (reference sequence). CDR3 DNA: TGTGCCAGCAGCTTAGATACTAGGAGGGTCTCCTACGAGCAGTACTTC. Encoded protein: CASSLDTRRVSYEQYF.

This chain links TRBV7-9 with TRBJ1-5; the match to TRBD1 covers 9 bases. This CDR3 comprises 16 residues. Losses at the gene ends were 5 bases for V and 6 bases for J; bases not matched to a gene: 11. Germline V CDR1 and CDR2: SEHNR, FQNEAQ (reference sequence). DNA of the CDR3: TGTGCCAGCAGCCTGGCCGGGACAGGGCTGGGTCAGCCCCAGCATTTT. Residues: CASSLAGTGLGQPQHF.

The chain recombines TRBV19 with TRBJ1-2, with TRBD1 as a possible D gene (5 bases). The CDR3 covers 15 residues. Germline values: CDR1 LNHDA, CDR2 SQIVND (reference sequence). Deletions cut 3 bases from V and 3 bases from J, with 14 bases between. CDR3 sequence: CASSIMEGPYYGYTF. The CDR3 DNA follows: TGTGCCAGTAGTATCATGGAGGGACCTTACTATGGCTACACCTTC. The complete variable domain, with remaining parts taken from reference TRBV19 and TRBJ1-2, reads DGGITQSPKYLFRKEGQNVTLSCEQNLNHDAMYWYRQDPGQGLRLIYYSQIVNDFQKGDIAEGYSVSREKKESFPLTVTSAQKNPTAFYLCASSIMEGPYYGYTFGSGTRLTVV.

This clone has just one count. This chain uses TRBV6-6 with TRBJ2-7, with TRBD1 matching 8 bases. V lost 6 bases and J lost 5; bases outside the gene matches: 9. The CDR3 spans 14 residues. Germline V gives CDR1 MNHNY, CDR2 SVGAGI (reference sequence). CDR3 DNA sequence: TGTGCCAGCAGGGGGACAGGACGGGTCGACGAGCAGTACTTC. It specifies CASRGTGRVDEQYF.

This clone was observed a few times. The CDR3 region has the DNA TGTGCCAGCAGCCTTTTAGAGACAGCGAACACCGGGGAGCTGTTTTTT. This translates into CASSLLETANTGELFF. The chain combines TRBV5-6 with TRBJ2-2; D is possibly TRBD1 (5 bases). Germline-derived CDR1 and CDR2 are SGHDT and YYEEEE. V dropped 4 bases and J dropped 0 bases, with 13 bases sitting between them. The length of the CDR3 is 16 residues.

The V and J genes are TRBV18 and TRBJ1-1, with D possibly TRBD1 on 6 matching bases. Trimming stripped 3 bases from V and 7 bases from J, with 12 bases between. This CDR3 is built from 13 residues. CDR1 and CDR2 from the germline V gene are KGHSH and LQKENI. CDR3 residues: CASSPTGSGEAFF. Here the CDR3 DNA reads TGTGCCAGCTCACCTACAGGGTCGGGTGAAGCTTTCTTT.

This clone has only one observation. The V and J genes are TRBV11-1 and TRBJ2-1; D may be TRBD1 (6 bases). This CDR3 contains 14 residues. Trimming cost V 7 bases and J 6 bases, with 16 bases left between them. CDR1 is SGHAT and CDR2 is FQDESV in the germline V gene (reference sequence). The CDR3 reads CASISRGAGNEQFF. CDR3 DNA: TGTGCCAGCATCTCCAGGGGAGCCGGCAATGAGCAGTTCTTC.

The J gene is TRBJ2-3, the V gene TRBV24-1; weak D call: TRBD1 (6 bases). Germline CDR1 KGHDR, CDR2 SFDVKD. This CDR3 is 16 amino acids long. Trimming took 9 bases from V and 7 from J, leaving 25 bases between them. CDR3 coding DNA: TGTGCCACCGGAAGGAGCGGCCCAGGGGTTGAAAATACGCAGTATTTT. Protein: CATGRSGPGVENTQYF.

The CDR3 loop is CASSPRSGRLNTGELFF. CDR3 bases: TGTGCCAGCAGCCCGAGAAGCGGGAGACTGAACACCGGGGAGCTGTTTTTT. The chain combines TRBV7-2 with TRBJ2-2, with 8 bases identical to TRBD2. Germline V gene sequence: CDR1 SGHTA, CDR2 FQGNSA. With 5 bases clipped from V and 1 base from J, the junction kept 9 bases outside the gene matches. This CDR3 contains 17 residues.

This rearrangement joins TRBV18 to TRBJ2-7; 8 bases agree with TRBD1. V dropped 3 bases and J dropped 4; count of bases not matched to a gene: 11. CDR3 size: 16 residues. The V gene's germline CDR1 is KGHSH and CDR2 LQKENI. The CDR3, as DNA: TGTGCCAGCTCACCTACGTGGGGGACAGGAGTTTACGAGCAGTACTTC. This encodes CASSPTWGTGVYEQYF.

This clone came up once. The chain uses TRBV29-1 and TRBJ1-5; D is possibly TRBD1 (6 bases). Germline-derived CDR1 and CDR2 are SQVTM and ANQGSEA. Trimming removed 6 bases at V and 3 bases at J, with 15 bases between. CDR3 length: 14 amino acids. In DNA, the CDR3 is TGCAGCGTGTCCTGGGGGGGCCTCAATCAGCCCCAGCATTTT. The encoded protein is CSVSWGGLNQPQHF.

The genes are TRBV18 and TRBJ2-7; D call uncertain. Between the trimmed V and J ends, which lost 0 bases and 3 bases, there was a span of 12 bases. CDR3 length: 15 residues. In germline, CDR1 is KGHSH, CDR2 LQKENI. The CDR3 region is CASSPPVQVGYEQYF. The DNA for the CDR3 is TGTGCCAGCTCACCACCGGTCCAGGTAGGCTACGAGCAGTACTTC.

The V call is TRBV19, the J call TRBJ2-1, with TRBD2 matching 8 bases. CDR1 is LNHDA, CDR2 SQIVND, per germline (reference sequence). The CDR3 runs to 16 residues. V was clipped by 7 bases and J by 4 bases; unmatched bases: 12. The DNA for the CDR3 is TGTGCCAGTAAGGGTGGTGGCGGGAGGTCGTACAATGAGCAGTTCTTC. It encodes CASKGGGGRSYNEQFF.

The chain employs TRBV7-2 and TRBJ1-1; TRBD1 matches at 7 bases. The CDR3 runs 15 residues. J lost 4 bases, V lost 6 bases, and 11 bases had no gene match. CDR1 and CDR2 (germline): SGHTA, FQGNSA. The CDR3 DNA reads as TGTGCCAGCAGTTTTAGAGGGGGCGCCGGCACTGAAGCTTTCTTT. This translates into CASSFRGGAGTEAFF.